This T cell receptor beta chain was profiled in a study of T cell responses to AZD1222 COVID-19 vaccine. The method was immunoSEQ multiplex PCR; TCRdb's version includes in-frame clones alone and lacks a portion of them. Of around 130,000 clones detected, roughly 85% appear once; the ten largest clones hold over 8%. This clone came up a few times. The CDR3 is made up of 18 amino acids. J was trimmed by 0 bases and V by 2 bases; bases with no gene match: 8. Germline-derived CDR1 and CDR2 are SGHTA and FQGNSA. The chain carries TRBV7-2 and TRBJ2-4; TRBD2 agrees at 9 bases. This material consisted of peripheral blood, taken on day 0 of AZD1222 vaccination. The sequence came from an adult in good health. The CDR3 DNA reads as TGTGCCAGCAGCTTATCAGGGACTAGCTCTTTAGCCAAAAACATTCAGTACTTC. Its protein product is CASSLSGTSSLAKNIQYF.